The text below deals with one TCR beta chain. Its target is unknown. This record belongs to a study of T and B cells in COVID-19 patients. Study-level background: The recovered cohort's median age was roughly 34 years, versus 55 to 70 years in active infection.

Blood genomic DNA input for TRB amplification was 250-500 ng. Study-wide points: Patients with COVID-19 reportedly showed strongly skewed T cell receptor beta variable and joining gene usage. Active COVID-19 showed highly clonal TRB repertoires; recovery showed diversity and richness above healthy donors.

Germline CDR1 and CDR2: SQVTM and ANQGSEA. J was trimmed by 7 bases and V by 7 bases; bases with no gene match: 15. The CDR3 loop spans 15 amino acids. BIOMED2 TRB-A/B primer pools were used in multiplex TRB PCR. TCRdb reanalysed the multiplex PCR reads using MiXCR and keeps one entry per CDR3 protein. The table shows about 18,000 distinct CDR3 sequences, with just over 35% occurring only once. The sample consisted of blood. The receptor was derived from a human donor with active COVID-19. The J gene is TRBJ2-1, the V gene TRBV29-1, with 8 bases identical to TRBD2. The CDR3 is CSGRIKRGGANEQFF. Written as DNA, the CDR3 is TGCAGCGGCCGGATAAAACGGGGGGGCGCTAATGAGCAGTTCTTC.